A single sample is the source of the 23 T cell receptor beta chains below, sequenced in a study of T cell responses to AZD1222 COVID-19 vaccine (dated by TCRdb to the early 2020s). To prepare the library, the immunoSEQ multiplex PCR assay was applied. TCRdb stores this immuneACCESS table with in-frame sequences only. Part of the clones is absent; in the studies checked, under half of the shortfall reflects unresolved V genes, and no reason is known for the rest. The sample records 150,000 or so clones, over 75% of which are singletons. The ten largest clones represent about 8% of the sample. This specimen's time point label, interpreted: baseline before first vaccination. Sequencing used peripheral blood, obtained on day 0 of AZD1222 vaccination. These TCRs come from an adult in good health.

The chain has TRBV9 and TRBJ1-2; D possibly corresponds to TRBD1 (6 bases). This CDR3 region has 15 residues. Deletions cut 0 bases from V and 6 bases from J, with 15 bases between. Germline CDR1 SGDLS, CDR2 YYNGEE. CDR3 DNA sequence: TGTGCCAGCAGCGTAGATCCAGGGGCTACTAATGGCTACACCTTC. Protein: CASSVDPGATNGYTF.

The chain employs TRBV3-1 (or the pseudogene TRBV3-2) and TRBJ2-4, with D possibly TRBD1 on 5 matching bases. Trimming removed 2 bases at V and 6 bases at J, with 8 bases between. Germline V lookup: CDR1 LGHDT, CDR2 YNNKEL (reference sequence). This CDR3 contains 13 residues. The CDR3, as DNA: TGTGCCAGCAGCCAACAGGGTGGAAACATTCAGTACTTC. Amino acid sequence: CASSQQGGNIQYF.

The genes are TRBV5-4 and TRBJ2-1, with TRBD1 matching over 7 bases. J was trimmed by 6 bases and V by 3 bases; bases with no gene match: 6. The CDR3 has 14 residues. Germline CDR1 and CDR2: SGHNT and YYREEE (reference sequence). DNA of the CDR3: TGTGCCAGCAGCTCAAGGGGGCCGGGCAATGAGCAGTTCTTC. This sequence encodes CASSSRGPGNEQFF.

This chain uses TRBV27 with TRBJ2-1; D may be TRBD1 (6 bases). CDR3 size: 14 residues. Germline CDR1 and CDR2: MNHEY and SMNVEV (reference sequence). V lost 2 bases and J 3 bases, leaving 8 bases between the germline ends. CDR3 loop: CASSLPGDYNEQFF. The DNA for the CDR3 is TGTGCCAGCAGTTTACCAGGGGACTACAATGAGCAGTTCTTC.

The chain employs TRBV9 and TRBJ2-3, with D tentatively TRBD1 (6 bases). The CDR3 contains 14 residues. V lost 3 bases and J 2 bases, leaving 10 bases between the germline ends. Per the germline V gene, CDR1 is SGDLS and CDR2 is YYNGEE. The CDR3 spells CASSASGHTDTQYF. The DNA for the CDR3 is TGTGCCAGCAGCGCGTCGGGACACACAGATACGCAGTATTTT.

This chain joins TRBV6-5 and TRBJ2-7; TRBD2 might be the D (6 bases). Looked up from germline, CDR1 is MNHEY and CDR2 is SVGAGI. The CDR3 is made up of 12 amino acids. V was pared by 9 bases and J by 3 bases, with 12 bases between. CDR3 protein: CASTLGGYEQYF. In DNA form, the CDR3 reads TGTGCCAGTACGCTGGGGGGCTACGAGCAGTACTTC.

The chain combines TRBV19 with TRBJ1-2, with a weak D call TRBD1 (5 bases). The germline V gene encodes CDR1 LNHDA and CDR2 SQIVND (reference sequence). V shed 5 bases and J shed 4 bases, with 14 bases lying between them. CDR3 length: 14 amino acids. CDR3 nucleotides: TGTGCCAGTAGTTCCACGTCACAGGCCTATGGCTACACCTTC. It encodes CASSSTSQAYGYTF.

The chain has TRBV9 and TRBJ2-7, with D maybe TRBD2 (5 bases). Per the germline V gene, CDR1 is SGDLS and CDR2 is YYNGEE. The V gene lost 0 bases and the J gene lost 3 bases, with 10 bases spanning the gap. The CDR3 spans 14 residues. CDR3 bases: TGTGCCAGCAGCGTAGGGTTCGGGGTCTACGAGCAGTACTTC. This gives the protein CASSVGFGVYEQYF.

The chain joins TRBV28 to TRBJ1-5, with D possibly TRBD1 on 6 matching bases. V shed 4 bases and J shed 0 bases, with 13 bases lying between them. Germline V gene sequence: CDR1 MDHEN, CDR2 SYDVKM. There are 16 residues in the CDR3. The CDR3 DNA reads as TGTGCCAGCAGTTCCCTCAAGGACAGTAGCAATCAGCCCCAGCATTTT. Its translation: CASSSLKDSSNQPQHF.

The rearrangement uses TRBV10-3 and TRBJ2-1; TRBD2 matches 10 bases. The CDR3 runs to 18 residues. Germline V CDR1 and CDR2: ENHRY, SYGVKD. J lost 7 bases, V lost 2 bases, and 14 bases had no gene match. DNA of the CDR3: TGTGCCATCAGTGAGACCGCCGCGGGACTAGCGAGGGGGAATGAGCAGTTCTTC. It translates to CAISETAAGLARGNEQFF.

The CDR3 loop reads CATPQGAGEQYF. CDR3 nucleotides: TGTGCCACCCCCCAGGGTGCGGGAGAGCAGTACTTC. This chain links TRBV30 with TRBJ2-7; D perhaps matches TRBD2 (6 bases). V was shortened by 8 bases and J by 7 bases, with 18 bases between the two germline ends. Germline V gene data show CDR1 as GTSNPN and CDR2 as SVGIG (reference sequence). The CDR3 totals 12 residues.

V and J are TRBV5-6 and TRBJ1-1; D unresolved. CDR1 is SGHDT and CDR2 is YYEEEE in the germline V gene. The V end lost 3 bases, the J end lost 4 bases, and 7 bases lay between the germline ends. This CDR3 is built from 12 residues. CDR3 sequence reads: CASSSSGTEAFF. CDR3 in DNA: TGTGCCAGCAGCTCGTCTGGCACTGAAGCTTTCTTT.

The V gene is TRBV7-2, the J gene TRBJ1-5; D might be TRBD1 (6 bases). Germline CDR1 reads SGHTA; CDR2 reads FQGNSA. The V gene lost 5 bases and the J gene lost 0 bases, with 20 bases spanning the gap. The CDR3 contains 18 residues. CDR3 bases: TGTGCCAGCAGCCAGGGGTTCGCTTTCGGGGGTAGCAATCAGCCCCAGCATTTT. It yields the protein CASSQGFAFGGSNQPQHF.

This chain uses TRBV30 with TRBJ1-5, with a possible D match to TRBD1 (5 bases). The CDR3 spans 14 residues. CDR1 and CDR2 from the germline V gene are GTSNPN and SVGIG (reference sequence). V was shortened by 0 bases and J by 4 bases, with 10 bases between the two germline ends. The CDR3: CAWSVRGNNQPQHF. CDR3 DNA sequence: TGTGCCTGGAGTGTACGGGGGAATAATCAGCCCCAGCATTTT.

V gene TRBV25-1 combines with J gene TRBJ2-5; D is possibly TRBD1 (6 bases). Trimming removed 11 bases from V and 9 bases from J, with 19 bases in between. Per the germline V gene, CDR1 is MGHDK and CDR2 is SYGVNS. There are 12 residues in the CDR3. The CDR3 protein is CASHRDPGAQYF. In DNA form, the CDR3 reads TGTGCCTCGCACAGGGACCCCGGGGCCCAGTACTTC.

The chain employs TRBV5-1 and TRBJ1-4; tentative D call: TRBD1 (5 bases). V lost 4 bases to trimming and J lost 0 bases, with 10 bases between them. The germline gives CDR1 SGHRS, CDR2 YFSETQ. The CDR3 consists of 15 residues. The CDR3 coding sequence is TGCGCCAGCAGCATGAGACAGCCAACTAATGAAAAACTGTTTTTT. Protein: CASSMRQPTNEKLFF.

This clone was found once. This chain links TRBV7-9 with TRBJ1-1; 10 nucleotides agree with TRBD1. Germline assignment: CDR1 SEHNR and CDR2 FQNEAQ (reference sequence). V was clipped by 3 bases and J by 4 bases; unmatched bases: 5. CDR3 length: 15 residues. This chain's CDR3 is CASSLGQGSSTEAFF. The CDR3 nucleotides read TGTGCCAGCAGCTTGGGACAGGGGAGCAGCACTGAAGCTTTCTTT.

The gene calls are TRBV7-9 and TRBJ2-6; perhaps TRBD2 as D (5 bases). Germline V CDR1 and CDR2: SEHNR, FQNEAQ (reference sequence). This CDR3 is built from 19 residues. The V end was cut by 5 bases, the J end by 4 bases, with 24 bases between. This CDR3 is CASSPPVADWIWGANVLTF. DNA for the CDR3: TGTGCCAGCAGCCCACCAGTGGCGGACTGGATTTGGGGGGCCAACGTCCTGACTTTC.

This sequence joins TRBV30 and TRBJ1-5, with D unresolved. The germline V gene has CDR1 GTSNPN and CDR2 SVGIG (reference sequence). The CDR3 spans 13 residues. Trimming took off 1 base at V and 0 bases at J, with 4 bases between the two ends. CDR3 coding DNA: TGTGCCTGGAGTGATTATAGCAATCAGCCCCAGCATTTT. Translating it yields CAWSDYSNQPQHF.

The V call is TRBV5-6, the J call TRBJ2-3, with D possibly TRBD2 on 6 matching bases. CDR1 and CDR2 (germline): SGHDT, YYEEEE. The CDR3 runs to 17 residues. Deletions cut 0 bases from V and 0 bases from J, with 14 bases between. CDR3 coding DNA: TGTGCCAGCAGCTTGGCGTGGAGGGCTACTAGCACAGATACGCAGTATTTT. Translation: CASSLAWRATSTDTQYF.

CDR3 residues: CASSDRAGLWTQYF. The CDR3 DNA follows: TGTGCCAGCTCGGATAGGGCAGGGCTTTGGACCCAGTACTTC. The rearrangement links TRBV18 to TRBJ2-5; D might be TRBD1 (5 bases). The CDR3 covers 14 residues. Looked up from germline, CDR1 is KGHSH and CDR2 is LQKENI. V lost 6 bases, J lost 7 bases, and 18 bases lay in between.

This rearrangement joins TRBV12-5 to TRBJ2-1; D is undetermined. Per germline, CDR1 LGHNT and CDR2 FRNRAP. The CDR3 has 12 amino acids. Trimming took 1 base from V and 7 from J, leaving 5 bases between them. The CDR3, as DNA: TGTGCTAGTGGTTTGGCAGCAAATGAGCAGTTCTTC. Protein sequence: CASGLAANEQFF.

The CDR3 DNA sequence: TGTGCCACCAGTGACGCCAGCACAGATACGCAGTATTTT. This codes for CATSDASTDTQYF. The rearrangement joins TRBV24-1 to TRBJ2-3; no firm D call. Trimming took 4 bases from V and 0 from J, leaving 4 bases between them. The CDR3 extends over 13 amino acids. CDR1 KGHDR and CDR2 SFDVKD come from the germline V gene.